These 10 T cell receptor beta chains share one sample of origin, sequenced in a study of blood T cell repertoires in COVID-19. TCRdb keeps only in-frame clones here, not all; method: immunoSEQ multiplex PCR. The sample consists of fewer than 200,000 clones, 83% of them appearing once. The sample consisted of PBMCs or T cells enriched from blood (not recorded which). These receptors all stem from a woman aged 45-60 years in a cohort exposed to, infected with or recovered from COVID-19 (not recorded which).

This clone was observed at least ten times. The chain combines TRBV7-9 with TRBJ2-7, with no clear D. V lost 5 bases and J 3 bases, leaving 8 bases between the germline ends. Looked up from germline, CDR1 is SEHNR and CDR2 is FQNEAQ (reference sequence). CDR3 length: 12 amino acids. This CDR3 is CASSVSGYEQYF. The CDR3 coding sequence is TGTGCCAGCAGCGTATCGGGCTACGAGCAGTACTTC.

The chain joins TRBV28 to TRBJ2-6; TRBD1 might be the D (5 bases). The CDR3 sequence is 18 residues long. Germline assignment: CDR1 MDHEN and CDR2 SYDVKM. V lost 2 bases to trimming and J lost 1 base, with 15 bases between them. Here the CDR3 DNA reads TGTGCCAGCAGTTTACTGGCAGGGTTAGGGTCTGGGGCCAACGTCCTGACTTTC. Translated: CASSLLAGLGSGANVLTF.

The chain joins TRBV4-3 to TRBJ2-5; TRBD1 matches at 7 bases. The CDR3 consists of 15 residues. From germline, CDR1 is LGHNA and CDR2 YSLEER. Trimming took 1 base from V and 3 from J; bases not matched to a gene: 5. CDR3: CASSQGRTGKETQYF. CDR3 in DNA: TGCGCCAGCAGCCAAGGACGGACAGGAAAAGAGACCCAGTACTTC.

This clone was recorded a few times. The chain joins TRBV28 to TRBJ1-6; TRBD1 matches at 9 bases. CDR1 and CDR2 from the germline V gene are MDHEN and SYDVKM. Germline trimming cut 3 bases from V and 10 bases from J; bases unmatched to any gene: 7. This CDR3 spans 15 amino acids. The CDR3 protein is CASSLDRGSRSPLHF. The CDR3 DNA is TGTGCCAGCAGTTTGGACAGGGGAAGTCGGTCACCCCTCCACTTT.

The chain carries TRBV19 and TRBJ1-4; TRBD1 aligns across 9 bases. The CDR3 totals 20 residues. J was trimmed by 0 bases and V by 1 base; bases with no gene match: 12. Looked up from germline, CDR1 is LNHDA and CDR2 is SQIVND (reference sequence). CDR3 amino acids: CASSIGRRDRALPTNEKLFF. For the CDR3, the DNA is TGTGCCAGTAGTATAGGACGCCGGGACAGGGCCCTCCCAACTAATGAAAAACTGTTTTTT.

The chain joins TRBV10-2 to TRBJ1-3; possible D gene TRBD1, 5 bases. Trimming left V 5 bases short and J 1 base short, with 9 bases between. This CDR3 is built from 14 residues. CDR1 WSHSY and CDR2 SAAADI come from the germline V gene. Here the CDR3 reads CASSPGVSGNTIYF. The DNA of the CDR3 is TGCGCCAGCAGTCCGGGGGTTTCTGGAAACACCATATATTTT.

The rearrangement links TRBV6-2 or TRBV6-3 to TRBJ2-1, with 8 bases identical to TRBD1. Germline assignment: CDR1 MNHEY and CDR2 SVGEGT. J was trimmed by 4 bases and V by 0 bases; bases with no gene match: 5. CDR3 length: 16 residues. The CDR3 sequence: CASSYSGQGRYNEQFF. The CDR3 DNA reads as TGTGCCAGCAGTTACTCTGGACAGGGTAGATACAATGAGCAGTTCTTC.

About this clone: The sample holds other DNA sequences that translate to the same CDR3. The genes are TRBV2 and TRBJ2-3; tentative D call: TRBD2 (6 bases). This CDR3 is built from 14 residues. V was cut by 4 bases and J by 1 base, with 9 bases left in between. From germline, CDR1 is SNHLY and CDR2 FYNNEI. The CDR3 sequence is CASSVRRGTDTQYF. The CDR3 DNA reads TGTGCCAGCAGTGTAAGGAGGGGCACAGATACGCAGTATTTT.

The chain employs TRBV19 and TRBJ1-4, with 7 bases aligning to TRBD1. The CDR3 has 16 amino acids. Germline V gene data show CDR1 as LNHDA and CDR2 as SQIVND (reference sequence). V was clipped by 2 bases and J by 7 bases; unmatched bases: 10. The CDR3 nucleotides are TGTGCCAGTAGTATAAGGGGGCCCCCGACGATTGAAAAACTGTTTTTT. Its translation: CASSIRGPPTIEKLFF.

This clone was seen only once. This chain connects TRBV11-2 to TRBJ2-7; 8 bases align to TRBD2. This CDR3 has 14 amino acids. V dropped 5 bases and J dropped 1; count of bases not matched to a gene: 4. Germline V lookup: CDR1 SGHAT, CDR2 FQNNGV. CDR3 DNA sequence: TGTGCCAGCAGCCTTACTAGCGGATCCTACGAGCAGTACTTC. Translated: CASSLTSGSYEQYF.